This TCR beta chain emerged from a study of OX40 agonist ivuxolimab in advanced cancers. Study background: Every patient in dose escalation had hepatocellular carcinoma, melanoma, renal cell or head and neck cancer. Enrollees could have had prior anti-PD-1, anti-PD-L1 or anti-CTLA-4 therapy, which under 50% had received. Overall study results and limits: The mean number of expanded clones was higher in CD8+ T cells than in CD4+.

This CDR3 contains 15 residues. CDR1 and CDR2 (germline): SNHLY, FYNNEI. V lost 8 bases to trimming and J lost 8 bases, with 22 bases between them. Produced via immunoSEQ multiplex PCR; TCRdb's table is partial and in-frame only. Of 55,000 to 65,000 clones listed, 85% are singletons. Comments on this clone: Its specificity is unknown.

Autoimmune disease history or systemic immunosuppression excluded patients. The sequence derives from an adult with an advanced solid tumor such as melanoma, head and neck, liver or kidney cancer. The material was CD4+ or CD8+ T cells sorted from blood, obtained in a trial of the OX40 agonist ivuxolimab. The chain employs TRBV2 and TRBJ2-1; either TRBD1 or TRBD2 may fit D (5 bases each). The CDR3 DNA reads TGTGCCAGCCTACCGGGGCAGTCCCTACGCGATGAGCAGTTCTTC. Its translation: CASLPGQSLRDEQFF.